This T cell receptor (beta chain) was documented in a study of blood T cell repertoires in COVID-19. Only in-frame clones appear in the TCRdb table, and some are missing; sequencing was by immunoSEQ multiplex PCR. This sample carries roughly 330,000 clones, about nine tenths of them seen once, and the ten largest clones take around 9.3%. Donors in Cohort 3 who had recovered were those with two negative PCRs, healthcare professional clearance, or resolution of their symptoms. Germline V gene data show CDR1 as LNHNV and CDR2 as YYDKDF (reference sequence). The CDR3 extends over 15 amino acids. Trimming left V 0 bases short and J 8 bases short, with 13 bases between.

This TCR was recovered from a woman younger than 35 who had recovered from COVID-19. What was sequenced was PBMCs or T cells enriched from blood (not recorded which). The chain is built from TRBV15 and TRBJ1-4; the D gene is possibly TRBD1 (5 bases). The CDR3, as DNA: TGTGCCACCAGCAGAGACCACAGGAGGGAGGAAAAACTGTTTTTT. It yields the protein CATSRDHRREEKLFF.